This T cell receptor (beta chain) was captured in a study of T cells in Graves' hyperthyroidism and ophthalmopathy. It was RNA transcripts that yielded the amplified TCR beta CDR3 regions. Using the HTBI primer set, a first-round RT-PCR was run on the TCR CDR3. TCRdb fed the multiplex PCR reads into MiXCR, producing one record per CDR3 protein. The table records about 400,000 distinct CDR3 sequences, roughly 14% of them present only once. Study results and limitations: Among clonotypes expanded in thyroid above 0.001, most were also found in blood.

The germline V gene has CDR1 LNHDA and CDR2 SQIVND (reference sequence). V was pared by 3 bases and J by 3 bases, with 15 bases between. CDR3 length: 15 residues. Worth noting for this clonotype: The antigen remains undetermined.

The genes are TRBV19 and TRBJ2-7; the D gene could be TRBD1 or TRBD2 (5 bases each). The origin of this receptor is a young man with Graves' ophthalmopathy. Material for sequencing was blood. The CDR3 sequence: CASSIGWDQDYEQYF. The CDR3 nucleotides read TGTGCCAGTAGTATCGGTTGGGACCAGGACTACGAGCAGTACTTC.